Following are 19 T cell receptor beta chains from one sample sequenced in a study of blood T cell repertoires in COVID-19. TCRdb keeps only in-frame clones here, not all; method: immunoSEQ multiplex PCR. The table includes about 42,000 clones, about 88% detected once. Sequenced input: peripheral blood. The source of these receptors is a human donor in a cohort sampled during active COVID-19.

The V gene is TRBV3-1 (or the pseudogene TRBV3-2), the J gene TRBJ1-2; 8 bases line up with TRBD1. With 0 bases clipped from V and 3 bases from J, the junction kept 3 bases outside the gene matches. The germline V gene encodes CDR1 LGHDT and CDR2 YNNKEL (reference sequence). The length of the CDR3 is 15 residues. CDR3 loop: CASSQDKGQDYGYTF. CDR3 DNA: TGTGCCAGCAGCCAAGATAAGGGACAGGACTATGGCTACACCTTC.

This clone was found once. The chain combines TRBV6-1 with TRBJ2-5, with 9 bases lining up with TRBD1. The ends lost 3 bases at V and 6 bases at J; junction bases unmatched: 2. CDR3 length equals 13 residues. Germline assignment: CDR1 MNHNS and CDR2 SASEGT. The CDR3 is CASSDGQGKTQYF. For the CDR3, the DNA is TGTGCCAGCAGTGATGGACAGGGGAAGACCCAGTACTTC.

This chain connects TRBV5-8 to TRBJ1-2; TRBD1 matches 7 bases. From germline, CDR1 is SGHTS and CDR2 YDEGEE. V lost 5 bases and J lost 8; bases outside the gene matches: 3. The CDR3 has 11 residues. The CDR3 loop reads CASRTGLGYTF. The CDR3 DNA reads as TGTGCCAGCAGGACAGGGCTAGGCTACACCTTC.

The chain is built from TRBV6-1 and TRBJ2-2; TRBD2 matches 9 bases. Germline CDR1 reads MNHNS; CDR2 reads SASEGT. The CDR3 covers 15 residues. V trimming: 2 bases; J trimming: 4 bases; junction bases outside the gene matches: 2. The CDR3 loop is CASSESSGTTGELFF. The CDR3 DNA reads as TGTGCCAGCAGTGAATCTAGCGGGACCACCGGGGAGCTGTTTTTT.

This rearrangement joins TRBV6-5 to TRBJ2-7; no reliable D call. Trimming shortened V by 6 bases and J by 4 bases, and 13 bases separated the two germline ends. In germline, CDR1 is MNHEY, CDR2 SVGAGI. The CDR3 extends over 13 amino acids. CDR3 DNA: TGTGCCAGCAGGGATATCGGAGCGTACGAGCAGTACTTC. Translation: CASRDIGAYEQYF.

The chain carries TRBV5-5 and TRBJ2-7, with TRBD1 matching 7 bases. Germline CDR1 is SGHKS and CDR2 is YYEKEE (reference sequence). Trimming at V came to 5 bases and at J to 4 bases, leaving 3 bases not matched to a gene. The CDR3 length is 12 residues. The CDR3 loop is CASRDREYEQYF. As DNA, the CDR3 is TGTGCCAGCAGAGACAGGGAGTACGAGCAGTACTTC.

The rearrangement joins TRBV7-9 to TRBJ2-1; 8 bases are a match to TRBD2. The CDR3 has 16 amino acids. V lost 5 bases to trimming and J lost 0 bases; unmatched junction nucleotides: 6. Germline-derived CDR1 and CDR2 are SEHNR and FQNEAQ (reference sequence). This CDR3 reads CASSPRGGSSYNEQFF. The CDR3 bases are TGTGCCAGCAGCCCCCGCGGGGGGAGCTCCTACAATGAGCAGTTCTTC.

This clone appeared once. The chain couples TRBV27 to TRBJ1-4; 9 bases map to TRBD1. This CDR3 spans 15 amino acids. Germline-derived CDR1 and CDR2 are MNHEY and SMNVEV (reference sequence). The ends lost 5 bases at V and 8 bases at J; junction bases unmatched: 9. For the CDR3, the DNA is TGTGCCAGCAGTGCCCCGGACAGGGGTGTGGAAAAACTGTTTTTT. This codes for CASSAPDRGVEKLFF.

The J gene is TRBJ2-2, the V gene TRBV2; no firm D call. Trimming took 5 bases from V and 5 from J, leaving 9 bases between them. The CDR3 loop spans 13 amino acids. The germline V gene encodes CDR1 SNHLY and CDR2 FYNNEI. In nucleotides, the CDR3 is TGTGCCAGCAGTTTGAAAACTACCGGGGAGCTGTTTTTT. Translated: CASSLKTTGELFF.

CDR3 nucleotide sequence: TGTGCCAGCGGGACAGGGTCCCCCCAAGAGACCCAGTACTTC. Its translation: CASGTGSPQETQYF. The chain carries TRBV11-3 and TRBJ2-5, with 9 bases fitting TRBD1. This CDR3 has 14 amino acids. V shed 8 bases, J shed 1 base, and the junction held 5 bases outside the gene matches. The germline gives CDR1 SGHNT, CDR2 YENEEA.

The chain uses TRBV7-8 and TRBJ1-1; perhaps TRBD1 as D (6 bases). This CDR3 has 13 residues. From germline, CDR1 is SGHVS and CDR2 FQNEAQ. V shed 1 base and J shed 6 bases, with 9 bases lying between them. CDR3 protein: CASSLVGGAEAFF. In DNA form, the CDR3 reads TGTGCCAGCAGCTTAGTTGGGGGCGCTGAAGCTTTCTTT.

This clone was recorded once. This sequence joins TRBV3-1 (or the pseudogene TRBV3-2) and TRBJ2-6; tentative D call: TRBD2 (6 bases). Trimming pared 4 bases from V and 0 bases from J, leaving 19 bases between. Germline CDR1 LGHDT, CDR2 YNNKEL (reference sequence). There are 19 residues in the CDR3. The CDR3 is CASSRLTGLSYSGANVLTF. CDR3 nucleotide sequence: TGTGCCAGCAGCCGACTGACGGGACTCTCCTACTCTGGGGCCAACGTCCTGACTTTC.

J is TRBJ2-7 and V is TRBV3-1 (or the pseudogene TRBV3-2); D gene unclear. This CDR3 contains 15 residues. Germline V CDR1 and CDR2: LGHDT, YNNKEL (reference sequence). Trimming pared 1 base from V and 3 bases from J, leaving 13 bases between. In nucleotides, the CDR3 is TGTGCCAGCAGCCAAGGAGGCGTCCCGAACTACGAGCAGTACTTC. It is translated as CASSQGGVPNYEQYF.

The CDR3 loop reads CASSLTHTGGRYGYTF. The DNA for the CDR3 is TGTGCCAGCAGTTTGACTCACACAGGGGGCAGGTATGGCTACACCTTC. The V and J genes are TRBV27 and TRBJ1-2; 9 nucleotides align to TRBD1. Germline loops: CDR1 MNHEY, CDR2 SMNVEV (reference sequence). The junction had 10 bases not matched to a gene; V was cut back by 3 bases and J by 5 bases. The length of the CDR3 is 16 residues.

The CDR3 region is CASSAYGQGGDEQFF. The CDR3, as DNA: TGTGCCAGCAGTGCCTACGGACAGGGAGGCGATGAGCAGTTCTTC. The gene calls are TRBV2 and TRBJ2-1, with 8 bases lining up with TRBD1. The CDR3 extends over 15 amino acids. Per the germline V gene, CDR1 is SNHLY and CDR2 is FYNNEI. Trimming took 4 bases from V and 8 from J; bases not matched to a gene: 10.

This clone came up a few times. V and J are TRBV4-2 and TRBJ1-5; the D is unclear. Germline values: CDR1 LGHNA, CDR2 YNFKEQ. The CDR3 runs 18 residues. V was pared by 1 base and J by 0 bases, with 16 bases between. The DNA for the CDR3 is TGTGCCAGCAGCCAAGTCGGAAGAGACACTTATAGCAATCAGCCCCAGCATTTT. This codes for CASSQVGRDTYSNQPQHF.

The rearrangement links TRBV5-4 to TRBJ2-3, with D maybe TRBD2 (6 bases). This CDR3 contains 15 residues. V was pared by 2 bases and J by 4 bases, with 14 bases between. Germline V gene sequence: CDR1 SGHNT, CDR2 YYREEE (reference sequence). The CDR3 coding sequence is TGTGCCAGCAGCTTTCAAAACAGGAGGGCAGATACGCAGTATTTT. Residues: CASSFQNRRADTQYF.

V gene TRBV6-5 combines with J gene TRBJ2-5; D is unresolved. Trimming removed 10 bases from V and 3 bases from J, with 12 bases in between. Germline loops: CDR1 MNHEY, CDR2 SVGAGI. The CDR3 is 12 residues long. The CDR3 DNA is TGTGCCACCGCGCTTTTAAAAGAGACCCAGTACTTC. As protein: CATALLKETQYF.

The chain has TRBV7-2 and TRBJ2-1; 10 nucleotides line up with TRBD2. The length of the CDR3 is 14 residues. Germline CDR1 reads SGHTA; CDR2 reads FQGNSA. The V gene end was trimmed by 4 bases and the J gene end by 8 bases; junction bases not matched to a gene: 5. This CDR3 is CASSYASGGYEQFF. The CDR3 bases are TGTGCCAGCAGCTACGCTAGCGGGGGCTATGAGCAGTTCTTC.